This T cell receptor beta chain was retrieved from a study of blood T cell repertoires in COVID-19. For the study at large: Samples taken during acute and convalescent COVID-19 were collected in the United States, Italy and Spain.

The table came from immunoSEQ multiplex PCR; TCRdb's copy has only in-frame clones and leaves some out. The data show about 94,000 clones, with roughly 91% seen just once and roughly 4.5% held by the top ten. The V gene end was trimmed by 2 bases and the J gene end by 5 bases; junction bases not matched to a gene: 5. The CDR3 has 14 residues. Germline loops: CDR1 SGDLS, CDR2 YYNGEE. The sample consisted of peripheral blood. This TCR was recovered from a woman aged 80 or older with acute or convalescent COVID-19. V and J are TRBV9 and TRBJ2-7; 9 nucleotides line up with TRBD1. The CDR3 reads CASSVAGTGNEQYF. In DNA, the CDR3 is TGTGCCAGCAGCGTCGCCGGGACAGGGAACGAGCAGTACTTC.